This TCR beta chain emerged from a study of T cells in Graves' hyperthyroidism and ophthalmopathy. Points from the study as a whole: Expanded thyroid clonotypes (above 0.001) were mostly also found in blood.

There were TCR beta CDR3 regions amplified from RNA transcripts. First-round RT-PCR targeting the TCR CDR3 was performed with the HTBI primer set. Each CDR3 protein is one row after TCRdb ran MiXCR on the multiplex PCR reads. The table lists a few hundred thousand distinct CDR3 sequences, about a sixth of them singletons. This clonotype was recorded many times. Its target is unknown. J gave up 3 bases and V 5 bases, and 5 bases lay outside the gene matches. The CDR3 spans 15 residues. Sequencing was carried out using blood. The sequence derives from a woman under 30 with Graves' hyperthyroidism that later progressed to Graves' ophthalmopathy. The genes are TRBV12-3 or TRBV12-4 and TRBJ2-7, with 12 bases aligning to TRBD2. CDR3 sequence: CASSLTSGRGYEQYF. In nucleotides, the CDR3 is TGTGCCAGCAGTCTGACTAGCGGGAGAGGCTACGAGCAGTACTTC.